This T cell receptor (beta chain) comes out of a study of blood T cell repertoires in COVID-19. Overall study: In each case, the material was cDNA or gDNA derived from T cells, B-cell-depleted T cells, or PBMCs.

Only in-frame clones appear in the TCRdb table, and some are missing; sequencing was by immunoSEQ multiplex PCR. The repertoire consists of 250,000 to 300,000 clones, with about 89% occurring once and the leading ten covering roughly 1.2%. Trimming took off 4 bases at V and 0 bases at J, with 5 bases between the two ends. The CDR3 covers 14 residues. Germline CDR1 reads KGHDR; CDR2 reads SFDVKD. The sample comprised PBMCs or T cells enriched from blood (not recorded which). The chain carries TRBV24-1 and TRBJ2-2; no clear D gene. The TCR sequence derives from a human donor in a cohort exposed to, infected with or recovered from COVID-19 (not recorded which). The donor label of this sample is uncertain. The CDR3 sequence: CATSDTSNTGELFF. The CDR3 nucleotides are TGTGCCACCAGTGACACTTCGAACACCGGGGAGCTGTTTTTT.